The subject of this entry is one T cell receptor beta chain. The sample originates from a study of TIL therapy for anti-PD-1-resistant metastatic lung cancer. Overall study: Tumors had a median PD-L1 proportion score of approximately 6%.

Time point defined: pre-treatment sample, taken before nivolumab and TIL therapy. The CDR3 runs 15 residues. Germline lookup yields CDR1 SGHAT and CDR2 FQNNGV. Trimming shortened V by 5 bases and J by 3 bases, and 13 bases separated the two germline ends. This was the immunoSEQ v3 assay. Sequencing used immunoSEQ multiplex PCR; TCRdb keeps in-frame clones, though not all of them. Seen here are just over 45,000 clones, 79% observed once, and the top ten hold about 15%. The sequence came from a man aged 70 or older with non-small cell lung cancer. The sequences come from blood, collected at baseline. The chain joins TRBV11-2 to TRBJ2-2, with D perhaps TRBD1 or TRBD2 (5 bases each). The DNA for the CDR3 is TGTGCCAGCAGCCAAGACGGGACCTACACCGGGGAGCTGTTTTTT. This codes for CASSQDGTYTGELFF.